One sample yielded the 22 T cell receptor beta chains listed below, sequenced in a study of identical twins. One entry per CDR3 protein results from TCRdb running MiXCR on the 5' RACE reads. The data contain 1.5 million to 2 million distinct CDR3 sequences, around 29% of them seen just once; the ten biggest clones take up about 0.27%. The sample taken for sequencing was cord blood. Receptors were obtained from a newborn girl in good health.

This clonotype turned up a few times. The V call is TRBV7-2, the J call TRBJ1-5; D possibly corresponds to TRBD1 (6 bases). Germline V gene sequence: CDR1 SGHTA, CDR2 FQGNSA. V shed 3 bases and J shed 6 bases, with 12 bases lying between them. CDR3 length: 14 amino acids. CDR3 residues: CASSFGQGSQPQHF. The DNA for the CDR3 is TGTGCCAGCAGCTTCGGGCAGGGGAGTCAGCCCCAGCATTTT.

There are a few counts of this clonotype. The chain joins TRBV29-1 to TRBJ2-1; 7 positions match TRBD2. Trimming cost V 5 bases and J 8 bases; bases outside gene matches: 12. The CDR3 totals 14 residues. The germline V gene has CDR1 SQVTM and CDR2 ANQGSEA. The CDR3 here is CSVLGRGVWDEQFF. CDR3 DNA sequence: TGCAGCGTTCTGGGGAGGGGTGTGTGGGATGAGCAGTTCTTC.

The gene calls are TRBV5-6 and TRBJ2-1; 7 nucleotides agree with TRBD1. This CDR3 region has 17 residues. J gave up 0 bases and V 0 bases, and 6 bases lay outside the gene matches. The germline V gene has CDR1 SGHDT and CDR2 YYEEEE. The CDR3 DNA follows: TGTGCCAGCAGCTTGGCCGAGGGGGCCCTCTCCTACAATGAGCAGTTCTTC. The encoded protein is CASSLAEGALSYNEQFF.

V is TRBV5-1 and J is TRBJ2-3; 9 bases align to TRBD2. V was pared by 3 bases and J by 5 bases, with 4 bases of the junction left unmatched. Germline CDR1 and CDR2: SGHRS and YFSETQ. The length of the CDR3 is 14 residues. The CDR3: CASSSISGRDTQYF. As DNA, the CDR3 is TGCGCCAGCAGCTCGATTAGCGGGAGAGATACGCAGTATTTT.

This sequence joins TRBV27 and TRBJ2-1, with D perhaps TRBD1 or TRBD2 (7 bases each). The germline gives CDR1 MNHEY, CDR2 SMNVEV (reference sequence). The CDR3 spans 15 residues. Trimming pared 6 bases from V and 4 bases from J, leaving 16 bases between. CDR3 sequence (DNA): TGTGCCAGCAGCCCAGGGGGACTAAGGTACAATGAGCAGTTCTTC. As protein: CASSPGGLRYNEQFF.

The CDR3 protein is CASRPLAAYEQYF. The CDR3 DNA reads as TGTGCCAGCAGGCCACTTGCCGCCTACGAGCAGTACTTC. The J gene is TRBJ2-7, the V gene TRBV3-1; D is unclear. Germline V gene sequence: CDR1 LGHDT, CDR2 YNNKEL (reference sequence). Trimming stripped 6 bases from V and 2 bases from J, with 11 bases between. CDR3 length: 13 amino acids.

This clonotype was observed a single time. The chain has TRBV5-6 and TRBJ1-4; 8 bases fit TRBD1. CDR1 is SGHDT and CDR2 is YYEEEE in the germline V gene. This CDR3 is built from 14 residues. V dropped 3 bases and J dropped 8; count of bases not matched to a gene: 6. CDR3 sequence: CASSSTGEEEKLFF. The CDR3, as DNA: TGTGCCAGCAGCTCGACAGGGGAGGAGGAAAAACTGTTTTTT. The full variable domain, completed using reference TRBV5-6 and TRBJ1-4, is DAGVTQSPTHLIKTRGQQVTLRCSPKSGHDTVSWYQQALGQGPQFIFQYYEEEERQRGNFPDRFSGHQFPNYSSELNVNALLLGDSALYLCASSSTGEEEKLFFGSGTQLSVL.

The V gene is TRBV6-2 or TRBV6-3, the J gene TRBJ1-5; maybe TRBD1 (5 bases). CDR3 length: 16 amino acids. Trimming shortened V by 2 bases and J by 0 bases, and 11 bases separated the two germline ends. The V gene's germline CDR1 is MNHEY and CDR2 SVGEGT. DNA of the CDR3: TGTGCCAGCAGTTACGGGGGACCGAATAGCAATCAGCCCCAGCATTTT. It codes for CASSYGGPNSNQPQHF.

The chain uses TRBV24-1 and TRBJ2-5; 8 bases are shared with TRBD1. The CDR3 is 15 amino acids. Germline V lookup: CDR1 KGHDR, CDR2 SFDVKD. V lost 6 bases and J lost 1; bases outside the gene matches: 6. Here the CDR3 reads CATSTRTGSQETQYF. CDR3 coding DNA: TGTGCCACCAGTACCCGGACAGGGTCCCAAGAGACCCAGTACTTC.

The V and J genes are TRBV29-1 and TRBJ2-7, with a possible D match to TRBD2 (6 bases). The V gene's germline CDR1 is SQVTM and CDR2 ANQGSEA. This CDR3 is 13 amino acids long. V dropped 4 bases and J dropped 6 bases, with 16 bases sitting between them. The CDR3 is CSVVGRGSGEQYF. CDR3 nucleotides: TGCAGCGTTGTTGGGCGGGGTTCTGGCGAGCAGTACTTC.

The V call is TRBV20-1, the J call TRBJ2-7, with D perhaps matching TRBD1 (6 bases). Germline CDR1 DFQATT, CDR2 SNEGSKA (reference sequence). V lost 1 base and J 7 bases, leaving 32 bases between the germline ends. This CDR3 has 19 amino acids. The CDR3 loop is CSARARGTMRAGDYNEQYF. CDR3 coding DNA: TGCAGTGCTAGAGCCAGGGGCACCATGAGGGCCGGGGATTACAATGAGCAGTACTTC.

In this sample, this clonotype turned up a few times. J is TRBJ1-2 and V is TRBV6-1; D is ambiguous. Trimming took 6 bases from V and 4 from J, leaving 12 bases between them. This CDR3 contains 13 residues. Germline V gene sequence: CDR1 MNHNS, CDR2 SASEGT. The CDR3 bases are TGTGCCAGCAGGGTTTCTGTGCGCTATGGCTACACCTTC. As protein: CASRVSVRYGYTF.

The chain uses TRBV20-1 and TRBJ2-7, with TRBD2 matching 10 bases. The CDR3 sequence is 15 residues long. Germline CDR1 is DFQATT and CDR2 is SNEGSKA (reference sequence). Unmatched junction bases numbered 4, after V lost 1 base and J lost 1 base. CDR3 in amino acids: CSARVRTSGSYEQYF. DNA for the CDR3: TGCAGTGCTAGAGTCCGGACTAGCGGTTCCTACGAGCAGTACTTC.

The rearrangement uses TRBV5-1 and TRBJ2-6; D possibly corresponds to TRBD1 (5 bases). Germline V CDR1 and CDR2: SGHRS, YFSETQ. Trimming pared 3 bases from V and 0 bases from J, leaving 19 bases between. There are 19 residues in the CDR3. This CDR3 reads CASSSDTNQPVSGANVLTF. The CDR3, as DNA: TGCGCCAGCAGCTCGGACACCAATCAACCGGTCTCTGGGGCCAACGTCCTGACTTTC.

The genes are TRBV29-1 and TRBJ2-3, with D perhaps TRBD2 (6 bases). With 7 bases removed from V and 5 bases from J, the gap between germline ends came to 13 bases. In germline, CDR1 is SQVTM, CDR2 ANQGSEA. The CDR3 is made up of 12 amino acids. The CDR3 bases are TGCAGCGCGACTAGGGATCTAGATACGCAGTATTTT. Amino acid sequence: CSATRDLDTQYF.

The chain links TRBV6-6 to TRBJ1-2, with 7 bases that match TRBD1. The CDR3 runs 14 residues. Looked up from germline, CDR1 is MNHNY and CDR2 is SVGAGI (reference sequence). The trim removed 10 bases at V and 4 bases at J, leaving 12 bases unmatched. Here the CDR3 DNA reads TGTGCCACCAAATGGGAGACAGGGCCCTATGGCTACACCTTC. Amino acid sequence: CATKWETGPYGYTF.

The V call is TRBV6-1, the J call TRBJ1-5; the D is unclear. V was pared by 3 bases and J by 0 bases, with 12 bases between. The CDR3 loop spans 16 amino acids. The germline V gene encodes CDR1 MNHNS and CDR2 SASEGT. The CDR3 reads CASSDVRVNSNQPQHF. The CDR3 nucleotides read TGTGCCAGCAGTGATGTCCGGGTTAATAGCAATCAGCCCCAGCATTTT.

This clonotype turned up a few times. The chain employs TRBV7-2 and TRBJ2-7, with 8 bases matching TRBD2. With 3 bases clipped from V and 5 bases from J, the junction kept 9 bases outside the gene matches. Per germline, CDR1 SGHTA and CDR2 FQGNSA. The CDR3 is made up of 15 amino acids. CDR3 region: CASSFTGTRGDEQYF. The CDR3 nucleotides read TGTGCCAGCAGCTTCACCGGGACTAGAGGAGACGAGCAGTACTTC.

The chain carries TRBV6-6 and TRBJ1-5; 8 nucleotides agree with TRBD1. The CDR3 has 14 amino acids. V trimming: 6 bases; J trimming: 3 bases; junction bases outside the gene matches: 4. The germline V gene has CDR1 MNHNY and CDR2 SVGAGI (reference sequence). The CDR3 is CASRGQGNNQPQHF. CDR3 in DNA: TGTGCCAGCAGAGGACAGGGTAACAATCAGCCCCAGCATTTT.

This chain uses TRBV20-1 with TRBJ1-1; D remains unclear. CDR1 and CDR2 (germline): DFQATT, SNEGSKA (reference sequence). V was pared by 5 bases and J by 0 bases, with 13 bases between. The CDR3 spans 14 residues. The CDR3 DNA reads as TGCAGTGCTGTCGACCCGGCCTTGAACACTGAAGCTTTCTTT. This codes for CSAVDPALNTEAFF.

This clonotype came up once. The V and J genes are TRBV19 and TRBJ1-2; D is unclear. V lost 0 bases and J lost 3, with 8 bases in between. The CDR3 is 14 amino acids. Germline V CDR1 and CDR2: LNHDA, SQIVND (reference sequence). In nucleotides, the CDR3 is TGTGCCAGTAGTATAGATACACAAGACTATGGCTACACCTTC. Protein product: CASSIDTQDYGYTF. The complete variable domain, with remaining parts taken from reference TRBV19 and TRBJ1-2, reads DGGITQSPKYLFRKEGQNVTLSCEQNLNHDAMYWYRQDPGQGLRLIYYSQIVNDFQKGDIAEGYSVSREKKESFPLTVTSAQKNPTAFYLCASSIDTQDYGYTFGSGTRLTVV.

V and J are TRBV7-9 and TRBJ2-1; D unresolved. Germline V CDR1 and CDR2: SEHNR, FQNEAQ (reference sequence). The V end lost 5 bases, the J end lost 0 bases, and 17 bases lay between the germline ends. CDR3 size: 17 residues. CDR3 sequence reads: CASSNNRRLSSYNEQFF. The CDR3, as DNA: TGTGCCAGCAGCAACAACAGACGCCTGAGCTCCTACAATGAGCAGTTCTTC.